The 32 T cell receptor beta chains presented below share a single source sample, sequenced in a study of blood T cell repertoires in COVID-19. Method: immunoSEQ multiplex PCR; TCRdb's copy keeps in-frame clones and lacks some. The repertoire holds tens of thousands of clones, with around 68% as singletons. The sample was peripheral blood. The receptors shown here come from a woman in her seventies with acute or convalescent COVID-19.

CDR3 coding DNA: TGTGCCAGCAGTTACCCCTGGGAGGGGGGAATGAACACTGAAGCTTTCTTT. It translates to CASSYPWEGGMNTEAFF. The chain combines TRBV6-2 or TRBV6-3 with TRBJ1-1; D perhaps matches TRBD1 (6 bases). Germline-derived CDR1 and CDR2 are MNHEY and SVGEGT. V lost 2 bases and J lost 0, with 16 bases in between. The CDR3 covers 17 residues.

This clone was seen a single time. This sequence joins TRBV2 and TRBJ1-2; D possibly corresponds to TRBD1 (5 bases). CDR1 SNHLY and CDR2 FYNNEI come from the germline V gene. V was shortened by 2 bases and J by 4 bases, with 14 bases between the two germline ends. This CDR3 has 15 residues. CDR3: CASSEYTGASYGYTF. The CDR3 DNA sequence: TGTGCCAGCAGTGAATATACTGGGGCCTCCTATGGCTACACCTTC.

This chain joins TRBV21-1 and TRBJ1-2. TRBV21-1 is annotated as a pseudogene. CDR3 length: 9 residues. Here the CDR3 reads CASRRSSPF. The CDR3 region has the DNA TGTGCCAGCAGGAGGTCGTCGCCCTTC.

The chain recombines TRBV3-1 (or the pseudogene TRBV3-2) with TRBJ2-1, with 8 positions matching TRBD2. The germline V gene has CDR1 LGHDT and CDR2 YNNKEL (reference sequence). The CDR3 is 16 amino acids. With V trimmed by 4 bases and J by 0 bases, 5 bases remained unmatched. DNA for the CDR3: TGTGCCAGCAGCCGGACTAGCAGCAGCTCCTACAATGAGCAGTTCTTC. Its translation is CASSRTSSSSYNEQFF.

The rearrangement links TRBV3-1 (or the pseudogene TRBV3-2) to TRBJ2-3; 8 bases agree with TRBD2. Germline V lookup: CDR1 LGHDT, CDR2 YNNKEL (reference sequence). V lost 0 bases and J lost 3; bases outside the gene matches: 8. The CDR3 runs 17 residues. CDR3 sequence: CASSQDRGGPQTDTQYF. The CDR3 DNA sequence: TGTGCCAGCAGCCAAGATCGGGGGGGGCCGCAGACAGATACGCAGTATTTT.

A remark on this clone: Distinct nucleotide sequences in the sample also encode this CDR3. The chain couples TRBV5-1 to TRBJ1-2; D remains ambiguous. The germline V gene has CDR1 SGHRS and CDR2 YFSETQ. The CDR3 spans 12 residues. Trimming took 0 bases from V and 5 from J, leaving 5 bases between them. CDR3 region: CASSLGGYGYTF. CDR3 bases: TGCGCCAGCAGCTTGGGAGGGTATGGCTACACCTTC.

V and J are TRBV7-6 and TRBJ2-1; 8 nucleotides match TRBD2. Trimming cost V 3 bases and J 3 bases; bases outside gene matches: 4. Germline V CDR1 and CDR2: SGHVS, FNYEAQ. CDR3 length equals 15 residues. The CDR3, as DNA: TGTGCCAGCAGCTTTGCGGCGGGGGGCTACAATGAGCAGTTCTTC. Amino acid sequence: CASSFAAGGYNEQFF.

This clone appeared once. V and J are TRBV28 and TRBJ1-4; 12 bases agree with TRBD1. CDR1 is MDHEN, CDR2 SYDVKM, per germline. This CDR3 region has 20 residues. J gave up 7 bases and V 1 base, and 16 bases lay outside the gene matches. The CDR3 nucleotides read TGTGCCAGCAGTTTATTACAAACCGGGACAGGGGGCGGGGGGACTGAAAAACTGTTTTTT. This gives the protein CASSLLQTGTGGGGTEKLFF.

There are a few counts of this clone. The chain uses TRBV2 and TRBJ1-5; possible D gene TRBD1, 5 bases. Germline V gives CDR1 SNHLY, CDR2 FYNNEI. With 7 bases removed from V and 0 bases from J, the gap between germline ends came to 13 bases. This CDR3 has 15 amino acids. The CDR3 nucleotides are TGTGCCAGCACCATGACAGAGTATAGCAATCAGCCCCAGCATTTT. Translated: CASTMTEYSNQPQHF. Looking up the rest from reference TRBV2 and TRBJ1-5 gives the full variable domain: EPEVTQTPSHQVTQMGQEVILRCVPISNHLYFYWYRQILGQKVEFLVSFYNNEISEKSEIFDDQFSVERPDGSNFTLKIRSTKLEDSAMYFCASTMTEYSNQPQHFGDGTRLSIL.

This sequence joins TRBV4-3 and TRBJ1-5, with D perhaps matching TRBD1 (5 bases). CDR3 length: 13 residues. The V and J ends lost 2 bases and 7 bases respectively, with 9 bases between them. The germline V gene has CDR1 LGHNA and CDR2 YSLEER. For the CDR3, the DNA is TGCGCCAGCAGCCAAACCCAGGGACAGCCCCAGCATTTT. This codes for CASSQTQGQPQHF.

This clone has only one observation. V and J are TRBV6-5 and TRBJ1-2; 7 bases map to TRBD1. The CDR3 spans 16 residues. Germline lookup yields CDR1 MNHEY and CDR2 SVGAGI. The ends lost 3 bases at V and 10 bases at J; junction bases unmatched: 17. The CDR3 DNA is TGTGCCAGCAGTTATTCGTACTGGACAGGTGGGGGTGACTACACCTTC. Translated: CASSYSYWTGGGDYTF.

The V and J genes are TRBV3-1 (or the pseudogene TRBV3-2) and TRBJ1-5; 7 positions match TRBD1. The germline CDR1 and CDR2 sequences are LGHDT and YNNKEL (reference sequence). This CDR3 has 14 amino acids. With V trimmed by 4 bases and J by 3 bases, 3 bases remained unmatched. The CDR3 loop is CASSRTGSNQPQHF. CDR3 sequence (DNA): TGTGCCAGCAGCCGGACAGGTTCCAATCAGCCCCAGCATTTT.

This chain connects TRBV5-1 to TRBJ2-7, with 12 bases lining up with TRBD1. Germline-derived CDR1 and CDR2 are SGHRS and YFSETQ. The CDR3 has 19 amino acids. J was trimmed by 3 bases and V by 1 base; bases with no gene match: 14. The CDR3 sequence: CASSLIPGTGGRKGYEQYF. The CDR3, as DNA: TGCGCCAGCAGCTTGATCCCCGGGACAGGGGGCAGAAAGGGCTACGAGCAGTACTTC.

The chain combines TRBV7-9 with TRBJ2-3; 9 positions match TRBD2. From germline, CDR1 is SEHNR and CDR2 FQNEAQ (reference sequence). V lost 6 bases to trimming and J lost 3 bases; unmatched junction nucleotides: 7. The CDR3 covers 15 residues. The CDR3 spells CASSKGGGATDTQYF. CDR3 DNA: TGTGCCAGCAGTAAAGGCGGGGGGGCGACAGATACGCAGTATTTT.

The rearrangement joins TRBV5-1 to TRBJ2-1, with D tentatively TRBD2 (6 bases). With 0 bases removed from V and 11 bases from J, the gap between germline ends came to 15 bases. Germline CDR1 is SGHRS and CDR2 is YFSETQ. The CDR3 loop spans 14 amino acids. The CDR3 DNA is TGCGCCAGCAGCTTGGGGGCGCGGGACCAAAAGCAGTTCTTC. It yields the protein CASSLGARDQKQFF.

This clone rates as medium-sized (0.01 to 0.1%). The chain is built from TRBV7-2 and TRBJ1-1, with TRBD1 matching over 7 bases. The V gene end was trimmed by 5 bases and the J gene end by 1 base; junction bases not matched to a gene: 4. Germline V gene sequence: CDR1 SGHTA, CDR2 FQGNSA. The CDR3 contains 14 residues. The CDR3 reads CASSLDRANTEAFF. The CDR3 DNA reads as TGTGCCAGCAGCCTTGACAGGGCGAACACTGAAGCTTTCTTT.

This clone has only one observation. The J gene is TRBJ2-7, the V gene TRBV5-5, with a weak D call TRBD1 (6 bases). Trimming took off 0 bases at V and 6 bases at J, with 13 bases between the two ends. The V gene's germline CDR1 is SGHKS and CDR2 YYEKEE (reference sequence). The CDR3 covers 14 residues. The CDR3 bases are TGTGCCAGCAGCTTGGGACAGAGGGGGACCGAGCAGTACTTC. Translation gives CASSLGQRGTEQYF.

V and J are TRBV28 and TRBJ1-5; D not certain. CDR1 and CDR2 from the germline V gene are MDHEN and SYDVKM. The CDR3 spans 12 residues. V dropped 5 bases and J dropped 3 bases, with 5 bases sitting between them. CDR3 in amino acids: CASSPNNQPQHF. CDR3 in DNA: TGTGCCAGCAGTCCCAACAATCAGCCCCAGCATTTT.

The chain carries TRBV7-9 and TRBJ2-7; TRBD2 is a possible D gene (5 bases). There are 14 residues in the CDR3. From germline, CDR1 is SEHNR and CDR2 FQNEAQ (reference sequence). V lost 4 bases to trimming and J lost 5 bases, with 15 bases between them. The CDR3 reads CASSSRADPNEQYF. The CDR3 nucleotides read TGTGCCAGCAGCTCTCGAGCGGACCCCAACGAGCAGTACTTC.

This clone was seen a single time. The chain carries TRBV5-1 and TRBJ2-2, with D tentatively TRBD1 (5 bases). V lost 0 bases, J lost 4 bases, and 10 bases lay in between. Germline assignment: CDR1 SGHRS and CDR2 YFSETQ. CDR3 length: 15 amino acids. CDR3 residues: CASSLAQGGTGELFF. CDR3 bases: TGCGCCAGCAGCTTGGCTCAGGGTGGCACCGGGGAGCTGTTTTTT.

V gene TRBV6-2 or TRBV6-3 combines with J gene TRBJ2-7; D call uncertain. V lost 2 bases, J lost 3 bases, and 11 bases lay in between. The CDR3 length is 14 residues. The germline CDR1 and CDR2 sequences are MNHEY and SVGEGT. CDR3 nucleotide sequence: TGTGCCAGCAGTTACGGTGGGCTTATCTACGAGCAGTACTTC. As protein: CASSYGGLIYEQYF.

V usage is TRBV5-4 and J usage is TRBJ1-6; D remains unclear. The length of the CDR3 is 14 residues. Per the germline V gene, CDR1 is SGHNT and CDR2 is YYREEE (reference sequence). V dropped 2 bases and J dropped 4 bases, with 7 bases sitting between them. The CDR3 sequence is CASSFSQYNSPLHF. The CDR3 DNA follows: TGTGCCAGCAGCTTCTCACAGTATAATTCACCCCTCCACTTT.

The chain combines TRBV27 with TRBJ1-2; the D gene is possibly TRBD1 (6 bases). The CDR3 loop spans 13 amino acids. Trimming removed 4 bases at V and 0 bases at J, with 6 bases between. Germline loops: CDR1 MNHEY, CDR2 SMNVEV (reference sequence). CDR3 sequence: CASSYRANYGYTF. For the CDR3, the DNA is TGTGCCAGCAGTTACAGGGCTAACTATGGCTACACCTTC.

This clone appeared a single time. The chain has TRBV3-1 (or the pseudogene TRBV3-2) and TRBJ2-5; D ambiguous. Germline V CDR1 and CDR2: LGHDT, YNNKEL (reference sequence). The CDR3 is 12 residues long. Trimming took off 4 bases at V and 5 bases at J, with 8 bases between the two ends. The CDR3 loop reads CASSRPQETQYF. The CDR3 DNA reads TGTGCCAGCAGCCGCCCCCAGGAGACCCAGTACTTC.

The chain has TRBV7-2 and TRBJ2-3; D is perhaps TRBD2 (6 bases). This CDR3 has 14 amino acids. The germline V gene has CDR1 SGHTA and CDR2 FQGNSA. V dropped 4 bases and J dropped 6 bases, with 14 bases sitting between them. For the CDR3, the DNA is TGTGCCAGCAGCTGGGGACTCCTAGGGGATACGCAGTATTTT. Protein product: CASSWGLLGDTQYF.

The CDR3 DNA follows: TGTGCCAGCAGTCTCCACCTTGGACAGGGCGGGGGGGAGCTGTTTTTT. This sequence encodes CASSLHLGQGGGELFF. The chain carries TRBV2 and TRBJ2-2, with 8 bases lining up with TRBD1. Per the germline V gene, CDR1 is SNHLY and CDR2 is FYNNEI. Trimming cost V 5 bases and J 8 bases; bases outside gene matches: 13. The CDR3 is made up of 16 amino acids.

The chain carries TRBV19 and TRBJ1-2; TRBD1 is a possible D gene (6 bases). Germline assignment: CDR1 LNHDA and CDR2 SQIVND (reference sequence). V dropped 7 bases and J dropped 4 bases, with 28 bases sitting between them. CDR3 length: 18 amino acids. The CDR3, as DNA: TGTGCCAGTACCCCATGGTGGACTCGGGACAAGAGATCCTATGGCTACACCTTC. Protein: CASTPWWTRDKRSYGYTF. The complete variable domain, with remaining parts taken from reference TRBV19 and TRBJ1-2, reads DGGITQSPKYLFRKEGQNVTLSCEQNLNHDAMYWYRQDPGQGLRLIYYSQIVNDFQKGDIAEGYSVSREKKESFPLTVTSAQKNPTAFYLCASTPWWTRDKRSYGYTFGSGTRLTVV.

The chain couples TRBV7-9 to TRBJ1-3; D is unclear. There are 13 residues in the CDR3. Germline V CDR1 and CDR2: SEHNR, FQNEAQ (reference sequence). Trimming left V 5 bases short and J 9 bases short, with 14 bases between. The CDR3 region has the DNA TGTGCCAGCAGCCCAAGTGGCGGCGGCACCATATATTTT. Protein: CASSPSGGGTIYF.

This chain joins TRBV7-9 and TRBJ1-2; 10 positions match TRBD1. Germline values: CDR1 SEHNR, CDR2 FQNEAQ (reference sequence). The CDR3 runs 17 residues. Unmatched junction bases numbered 13, after V lost 4 bases and J lost 5 bases. In DNA, the CDR3 is TGTGCCAGCAGCTCGTACTTCCCGGGACAGGGGCCATATGGCTACACCTTC. Translated: CASSSYFPGQGPYGYTF.

This chain uses TRBV2 with TRBJ2-3, with 11 bases lining up with TRBD1. V was pared by 7 bases and J by 6 bases, with 6 bases of the junction left unmatched. Germline V CDR1 and CDR2: SNHLY, FYNNEI. This CDR3 spans 14 amino acids. The CDR3 DNA reads TGTGCCAGCAACGGACAGGGGGCTAGGGATACGCAGTATTTT. The encoded protein is CASNGQGARDTQYF.

The V call is TRBV9, the J call TRBJ2-3; a weak D match, TRBD2 (6 bases). CDR3 length equals 15 residues. V was trimmed by 3 bases and J by 1 base, leaving 12 bases between them. From germline, CDR1 is SGDLS and CDR2 YYNGEE. CDR3 region: CASSGRRGGTDTQYF. CDR3 sequence (DNA): TGTGCCAGCAGCGGGAGGCGGGGAGGCACAGATACGCAGTATTTT.

This sequence joins TRBV7-6 and TRBJ2-1, with 9 bases lining up with TRBD2. Looked up from germline, CDR1 is SGHVS and CDR2 is FNYEAQ. This CDR3 spans 14 amino acids. V shed 7 bases, J shed 8 bases, and the junction held 9 bases outside the gene matches. The CDR3: CASKRASGMYEQFF. DNA for the CDR3: TGTGCCAGCAAAAGGGCTAGCGGGATGTATGAGCAGTTCTTC.